This T cell receptor beta chain was recovered during a study of tumor-infiltrating lymphocytes in primary liver carcinoma (dated by TCRdb to 2016 to 2017). For context, the study as a whole: Of the five patients, three men and two women aged 30 to 69 years, four had hepatocellular carcinoma and one had combined HCC and intrahepatic cholangiocarcinoma. The five patients had tumors staged T1-T3 N0M0, with maximum diameters ranging from about 4 to 11 cm. Each sample produced about 3.5 to 8 million productive TCRbeta reads, and read depth showed no significant difference between tissue types. Across five regions of each liver tumor, along with adjacent normal tissue and blood, the study brought together TCRbeta repertoire sequencing, expression microarrays and whole-exome sequencing. A total of 35 or so specimens from 5 patients underwent TCRbeta repertoire sequencing, comprising some 25 tumor regions, 5 adjacent noncancerous liver tissues and 5 peripheral blood samples. Agilent mRNA microarray profiling was performed on the approximately 25 tumor region samples to relate TCRbeta repertoire diversity to the local molecular phenotype. Reproducibility between technical replicate repertoires was high, with correlation coefficients above 0.95 and mean shared-clone rates roughly 0.91.

TCRbeta-specific cDNA was reverse-transcribed from approximately 460 ng total RNA using a constant-region primer and ProtoScript II reverse transcriptase. Construction of the TCRbeta libraries relied on three nested rounds of multiplex PCR, following a slightly modified ARM-PCR procedure. Each of the first two PCR rounds ran for 9 to 10 cycles using multiplex TRBV1-TRBV30 forward primers together with a Cbeta reverse primer. Sample barcodes and Illumina adapters were attached in a final 25-cycle PCR using Deep VentR polymerase. Before sequencing, amplicons of 200-500 bp were gel-purified using a QIAquick gel extraction kit. The TCRbeta amplicons were sequenced with 250-bp paired-end reads on an Illumina HiSeq 2500. The authors' pipeline ran thus. To recover full CDR3 sequences, reads were quality-trimmed using Trimmomatic v0.33 and paired reads were then merged using FLASH v1.2.11. MiGEC v1.2.1b assigned V, D and J germline segments to the rearranged TCRbeta sequences. Clonotype statistics and Shannon-Wiener diversity indices were computed with VDJtools v1.0.0. To reduce sampling bias, subsequent analyses other than the diversity analysis used only the 250 most abundant clonotypes in each sample. Using fastp at Q25 and MiXCR, TCRdb reprocessed the public reads and kept productive beta chains. CDR3 protein duplicates are merged, each entry listing the most common genes and DNA. TCRdb, not the original authors, processed these V and J calls. Present in this sample are around 50,000 distinct CDR3 sequences, 70% to 80% of which were seen just once. Of the sample, approximately 25% falls within the top ten clones.

Total RNA and DNA were co-extracted without cell sorting from roughly 20-30 mg of bulk tissue using the AllPrep DNA/RNA mini kit. Between late 2015 and March 2016, five patients in China with histopathologically diagnosed primary liver carcinoma had surgical resection. At the time of sampling, the patients were treatment-naive and had chronic HBV infection. Each tumor was sampled at five spatially separated regions: the superior, inferior, left-lateral and right-lateral poles and the tumor centre. Histological examination found more than 85% viable tumor cells in every tumor sample. Fresh tumor and adjacent tissue pieces were bisected, with one half stored in RNAlater at -80 degrees C and the other half sent for histology. A distance of 19 bases separates the germline ends of V and J, which lose 0 bases and 4 bases respectively. Based on the germline V gene, the CDR1 and CDR2 sequences are SGHDT and YYEEEE. The CDR3 holds 17 amino acids from the cysteine to the phenylalanine. CDR3 DNA only is kept here, 51 bases in frame from base 1.

General findings and caveats noted by the study authors: The study included only a few patients, and the authors note findings should be validated in a larger study. Only about 7-25% of top clones were found in all five regions of a tumor, suggesting spatial heterogeneity of tumor-infiltrating T cells. Pairs of tumor regions showed greater repertoire overlap (mean around 35%) than tumor-adjacent pairs (about 17%) or tumor-blood pairs (about 14%), which is consistent with antigen-driven expansion. Because only the TCR beta chain was sequenced and unpaired alpha chains were not captured, true repertoire diversity is likely underestimated. Because the samples were bulk and unsorted, CD4+ and CD8+ T cell repertoires could not be compared. A significantly larger repertoire fraction was made up by the top 250 clones in tumors than in blood (p = 0.039).

A remark on this clonotype: The antigen it binds to is not known. Base qualities are not provided; no much larger clone lies one nucleotide away.

Input material: liver tumor tissue from sampling region 3. What the cell subset or site label conveys for this sample: tumor region T3, left-lateral pole. Recombination connected TRBV5-6 to TRBJ1-1, and perhaps TRBD1 as D gene, on 6 matching bases. This clonotype was obtained from a man aged 40-50 years with primary liver carcinoma and hepatitis B virus infection. The DNA is TGTGCCAGCAGCTTGGATAGTGCAAGAAGGGGGGCCACTGAAGCTTTCTTT. Translated, it gives CASSLDSARRGATEAFF. With all but the CDR3 taken from the reference TRBV5-6 and TRBJ1-1 genes, the full variable domain is: DAGVTQSPTHLIKTRGQQVTLRCSPKSGHDTVSWYQQALGQGPQFIFQYYEEEERQRGNFPDRFSGHQFPNYSSELNVNALLLGDSALYLCASSLDSARRGATEAFFGQGTRLTVV.